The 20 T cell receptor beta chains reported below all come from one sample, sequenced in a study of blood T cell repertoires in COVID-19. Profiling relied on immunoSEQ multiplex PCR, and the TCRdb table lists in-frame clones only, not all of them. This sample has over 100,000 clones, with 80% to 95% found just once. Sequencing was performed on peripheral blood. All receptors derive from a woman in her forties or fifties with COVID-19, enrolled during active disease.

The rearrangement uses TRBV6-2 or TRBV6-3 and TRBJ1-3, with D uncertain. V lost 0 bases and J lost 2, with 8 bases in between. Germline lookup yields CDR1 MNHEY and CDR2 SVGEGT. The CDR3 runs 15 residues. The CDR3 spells CASSYSGGTGNTIYF. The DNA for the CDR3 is TGTGCCAGCAGTTACTCGGGAGGGACTGGAAACACCATATATTTT.

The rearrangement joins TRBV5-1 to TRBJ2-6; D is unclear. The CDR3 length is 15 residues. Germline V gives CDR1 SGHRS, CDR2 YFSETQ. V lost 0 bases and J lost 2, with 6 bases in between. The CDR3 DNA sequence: TGCGCCAGCAGCTTGGCCAGTCCTGGGGCCAACGTCCTGACTTTC. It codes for CASSLASPGANVLTF.

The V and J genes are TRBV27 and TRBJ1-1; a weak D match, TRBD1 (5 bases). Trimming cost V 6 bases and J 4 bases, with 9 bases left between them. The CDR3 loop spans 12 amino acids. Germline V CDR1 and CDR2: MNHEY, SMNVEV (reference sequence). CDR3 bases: TGTGCCAGCAGGGGGCGAAGCACTGAAGCTTTCTTT. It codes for CASRGRSTEAFF.

CDR3 loop: CASSQEPGSNYGYTF. The DNA for the CDR3 is TGCGCCAGCAGCCAAGAACCAGGATCTAACTATGGCTACACCTTC. The chain employs TRBV4-3 and TRBJ1-2; no reliable D call. V lost 0 bases and J 0 bases, leaving 8 bases between the germline ends. CDR3 size: 15 residues. CDR1 is LGHNA and CDR2 is YSLEER in the germline V gene.

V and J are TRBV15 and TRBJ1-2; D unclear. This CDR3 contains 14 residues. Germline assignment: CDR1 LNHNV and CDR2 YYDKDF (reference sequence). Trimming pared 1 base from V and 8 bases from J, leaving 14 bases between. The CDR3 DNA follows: TGTGCCACCAGCAGAGGGGAGGGTCGACGGGGCTACACCTTC. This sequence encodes CATSRGEGRRGYTF.

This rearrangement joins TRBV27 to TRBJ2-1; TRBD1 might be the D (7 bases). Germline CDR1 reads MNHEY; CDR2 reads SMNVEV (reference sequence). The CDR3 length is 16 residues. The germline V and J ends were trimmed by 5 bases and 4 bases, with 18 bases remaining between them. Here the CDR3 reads CASSPRGARNYNEQFF. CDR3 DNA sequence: TGTGCCAGCAGTCCCAGGGGGGCGCGGAATTACAATGAGCAGTTCTTC.

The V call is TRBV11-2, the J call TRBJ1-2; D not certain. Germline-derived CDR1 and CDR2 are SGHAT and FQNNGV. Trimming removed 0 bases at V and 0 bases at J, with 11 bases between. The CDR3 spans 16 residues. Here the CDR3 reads CASSLDRSSTNYGYTF. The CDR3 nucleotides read TGTGCCAGCAGCTTAGATCGGAGCTCCACTAACTATGGCTACACCTTC.

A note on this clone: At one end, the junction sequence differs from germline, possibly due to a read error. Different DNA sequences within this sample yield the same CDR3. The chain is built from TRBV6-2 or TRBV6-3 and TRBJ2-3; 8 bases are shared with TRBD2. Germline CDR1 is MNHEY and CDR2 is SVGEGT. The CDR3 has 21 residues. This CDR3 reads CASSSGSVAGTQQASTDTQYF. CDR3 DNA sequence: TGTGCCAGCAGTTCCGGTTCGGTAGCGGGGACTCAACAGGCTAGCACAGATACACAGTATTTT.

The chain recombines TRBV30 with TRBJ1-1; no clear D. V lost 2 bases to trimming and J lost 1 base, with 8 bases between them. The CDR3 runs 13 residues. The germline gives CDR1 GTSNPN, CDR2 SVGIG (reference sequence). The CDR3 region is CAWSTGGNTEAFF. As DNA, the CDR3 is TGTGCCTGGAGTACGGGTGGGAACACTGAAGCTTTCTTT.

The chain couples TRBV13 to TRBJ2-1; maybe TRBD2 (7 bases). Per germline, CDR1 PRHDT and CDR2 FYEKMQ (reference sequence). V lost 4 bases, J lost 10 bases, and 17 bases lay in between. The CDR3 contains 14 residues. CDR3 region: CASSSAGAKGEQFF. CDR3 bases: TGTGCCAGCAGCTCCGCGGGGGCAAAAGGGGAGCAGTTCTTC.

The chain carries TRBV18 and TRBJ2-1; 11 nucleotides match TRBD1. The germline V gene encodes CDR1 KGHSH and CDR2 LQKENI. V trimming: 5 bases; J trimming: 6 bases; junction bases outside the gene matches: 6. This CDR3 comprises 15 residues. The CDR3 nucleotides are TGTGCCAGCTCAGGTACCGGGACAGGGGGCAATGAGCAGTTCTTC. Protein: CASSGTGTGGNEQFF. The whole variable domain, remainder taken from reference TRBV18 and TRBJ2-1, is NAGVMQNPRHLVRRRGQEARLRCSPMKGHSHVYWYRQLPEEGLKFMVYLQKENIIDESGMPKERFSAEFPKEGPSILRIQQVVRGDSAAYFCASSGTGTGGNEQFFGPGTRLTVL.

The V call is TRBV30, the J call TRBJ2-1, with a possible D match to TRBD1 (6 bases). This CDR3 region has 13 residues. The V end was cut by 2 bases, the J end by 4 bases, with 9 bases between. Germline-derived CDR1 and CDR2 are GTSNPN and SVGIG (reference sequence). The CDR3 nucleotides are TGTGCCTGGAGTCAGGACAGTTACAATGAGCAGTTCTTC. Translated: CAWSQDSYNEQFF.

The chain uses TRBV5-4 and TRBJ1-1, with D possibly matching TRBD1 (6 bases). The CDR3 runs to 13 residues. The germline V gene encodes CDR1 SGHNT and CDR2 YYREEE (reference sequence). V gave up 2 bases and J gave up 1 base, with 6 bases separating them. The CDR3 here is CASSLGGNTEAFF. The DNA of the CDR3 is TGTGCCAGCAGCTTAGGGGGGAACACTGAAGCTTTCTTT.

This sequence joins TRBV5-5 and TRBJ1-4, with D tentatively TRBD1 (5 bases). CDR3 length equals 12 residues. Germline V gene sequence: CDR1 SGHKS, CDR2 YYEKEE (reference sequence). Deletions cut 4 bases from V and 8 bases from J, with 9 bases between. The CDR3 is CASSTGGEKLFF. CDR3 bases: TGTGCCAGCAGCACCGGGGGGGAAAAACTGTTTTTT.

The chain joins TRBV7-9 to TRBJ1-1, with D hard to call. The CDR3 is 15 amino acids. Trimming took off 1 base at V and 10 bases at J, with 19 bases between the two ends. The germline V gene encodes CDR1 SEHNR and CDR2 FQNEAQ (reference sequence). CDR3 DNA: TGTGCCAGCAGCTTAGGGGCCCCATCCGGGAAAGGAGCTTTCTTT. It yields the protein CASSLGAPSGKGAFF.

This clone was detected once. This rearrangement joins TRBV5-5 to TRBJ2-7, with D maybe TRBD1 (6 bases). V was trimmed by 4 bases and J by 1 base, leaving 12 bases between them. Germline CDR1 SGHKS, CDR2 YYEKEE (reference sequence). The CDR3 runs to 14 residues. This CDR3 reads CASSRLRGSYEQYV. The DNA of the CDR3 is TGTGCCAGCAGCCGACTGAGGGGGTCCTACGAGCAGTACGTC.

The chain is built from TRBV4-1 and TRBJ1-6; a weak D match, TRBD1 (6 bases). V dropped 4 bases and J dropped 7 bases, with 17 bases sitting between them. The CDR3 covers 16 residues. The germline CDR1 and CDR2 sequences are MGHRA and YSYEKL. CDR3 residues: CASSRTPGQVNSPLHF. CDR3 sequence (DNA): TGCGCCAGCAGCCGCACTCCGGGACAAGTAAATTCACCCCTCCACTTT.

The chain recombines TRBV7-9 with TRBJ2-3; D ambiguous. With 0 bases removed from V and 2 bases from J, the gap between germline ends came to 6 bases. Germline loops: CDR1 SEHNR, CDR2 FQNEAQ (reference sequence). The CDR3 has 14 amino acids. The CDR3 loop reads CASSLAGSTDTQYF. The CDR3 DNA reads TGTGCCAGCAGCTTAGCGGGCTCCACAGATACGCAGTATTTT.

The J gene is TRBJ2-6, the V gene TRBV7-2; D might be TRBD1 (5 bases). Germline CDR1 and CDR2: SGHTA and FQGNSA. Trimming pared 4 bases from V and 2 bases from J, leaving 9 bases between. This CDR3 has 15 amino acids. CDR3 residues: CASSYGAAGANVLTF. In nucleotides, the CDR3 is TGTGCCAGCAGCTATGGGGCTGCTGGGGCCAACGTCCTGACTTTC.

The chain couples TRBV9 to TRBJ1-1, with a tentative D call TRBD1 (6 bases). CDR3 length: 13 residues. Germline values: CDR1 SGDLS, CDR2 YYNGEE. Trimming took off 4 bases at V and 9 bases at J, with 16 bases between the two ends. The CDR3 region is CASSPPSGDKAFF. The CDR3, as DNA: TGTGCCAGCAGCCCCCCCTCAGGGGATAAAGCTTTCTTT.